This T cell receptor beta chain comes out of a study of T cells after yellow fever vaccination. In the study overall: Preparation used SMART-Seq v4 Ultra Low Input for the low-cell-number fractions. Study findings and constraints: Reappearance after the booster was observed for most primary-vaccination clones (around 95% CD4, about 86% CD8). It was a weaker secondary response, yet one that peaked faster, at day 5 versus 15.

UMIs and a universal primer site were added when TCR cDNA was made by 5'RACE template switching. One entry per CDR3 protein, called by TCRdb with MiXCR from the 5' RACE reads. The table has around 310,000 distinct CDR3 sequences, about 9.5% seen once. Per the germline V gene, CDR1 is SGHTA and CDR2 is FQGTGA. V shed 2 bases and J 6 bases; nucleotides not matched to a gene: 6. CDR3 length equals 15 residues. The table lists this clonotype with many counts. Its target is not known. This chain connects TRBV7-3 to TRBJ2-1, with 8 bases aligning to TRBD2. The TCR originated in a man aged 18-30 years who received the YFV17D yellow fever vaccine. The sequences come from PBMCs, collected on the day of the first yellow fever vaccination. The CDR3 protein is CASSLGRGGRNEQFF. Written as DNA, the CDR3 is TGTGCCAGCAGCTTAGGACGGGGGGGTCGCAATGAGCAGTTCTTC.